This is a list of T cell receptor beta chains from one sample in a study of OX40 agonist ivuxolimab in advanced cancers. Data came from immunoSEQ multiplex PCR; TCRdb stores just in-frame clones and leaves some out. This table has about 86,000 clones, 92% appearing once. This material consisted of CD4+ or CD8+ T cells sorted from blood, taken in a trial of the OX40 agonist ivuxolimab. These receptor sequences come from an adult with an advanced solid tumor such as melanoma, head and neck, liver or kidney cancer. Both conserved end residues are part of each CDR3. A D gene is named only where the DNA matches it firmly. For some rows the clone size is stated as once, few or many, or as a class when expanded; others skip it.

v_call,clone_size,cdr3_length,d_call,j_call,cdr3_aa,cdr3_nt
TRBV5-6,once,11,NA,TRBJ2-3,CASSLVGTQYF,TGTGCCAGCAGCTTGGTGGGAACGCAGTATTTT
TRBV6-5,once,14,NA,TRBJ1-4,CASSRAPRNEKLFF,TGTGCCAGCAGTAGGGCCCCGCGTAATGAAAAACTGTTTTTT
TRBV7-9,NA,14,NA,TRBJ2-7,CASSLPGNSYEQYF,TGTGCCAGCAGCCTGCCCGGGAACTCCTACGAGCAGTACTTC
TRBV5-1,NA,15,TRBD2,TRBJ2-7,CASSPSTSGSSEQYF,TGCGCCAGCAGCCCAAGTACTAGCGGGAGTAGCGAGCAGTACTTC
TRBV4-2,NA,15,TRBD2,TRBJ2-5,CASSQELAGIETQYF,TGTGCCAGCAGCCAAGAGCTAGCGGGGATAGAGACCCAGTACTTC
TRBV6-6,NA,15,TRBD2,TRBJ2-3,CASISTSEFTDTQYF,TGTGCCAGCATCTCGACTAGCGAATTCACAGATACGCAGTATTTT
TRBV14,NA,16,NA,TRBJ2-3,CASSQQQGFAAVTQYF,TGTGCCAGCAGCCAGCAACAGGGTTTTGCGGCAGTTACGCAGTATTTT
TRBV30,few,11,NA,TRBJ1-2,CAWSPWDGYTF,TGTGCCTGGAGTCCTTGGGATGGCTACACCTTC
TRBV11-3,NA,16,TRBD2,TRBJ2-2,CASSLGGRAHTGELFF,TGTGCCAGCAGCTTAGGCGGGAGGGCCCACACCGGGGAGCTGTTTTTT
TRBV6-1,NA,13,NA,TRBJ2-2,CASSEGGFGELFF,TGTGCCAGCAGTGAAGGGGGTTTCGGGGAGCTGTTTTTT
TRBV13,NA,18,TRBD2,TRBJ2-7,CASSRTGTSGKGSYEQYF,TGTGCCAGCAGTCGGACCGGGACTAGCGGGAAAGGCTCCTACGAGCAGTACTTC
TRBV6-5,NA,14,NA,TRBJ1-4,CASRSLPTNEKLFF,TGTGCCAGCAGGTCTTTACCAACTAATGAAAAACTGTTTTTT
TRBV5-4,NA,14,NA,TRBJ1-5,CASSLAGPNQPQHF,TGTGCCAGCAGCTTGGCTGGACCAAATCAGCCCCAGCATTTT
TRBV19,NA,16,NA,TRBJ2-6,CASKGQPGSGANVLTF,TGTGCCAGTAAGGGCCAACCTGGGTCTGGGGCCAACGTCCTGACTTTC
TRBV30,NA,15,NA,TRBJ1-6,CAWSQQGSYNSPLHF,TGTGCCTGGAGTCAACAGGGCTCCTATAATTCACCCCTCCACTTT
TRBV9,NA,15,TRBD2,TRBJ2-2,CASSVGLAGTGELFF,TGTGCCAGCAGCGTAGGACTAGCGGGAACCGGGGAGCTGTTTTTT
TRBV5-1,NA,14,NA,TRBJ2-5,CASSLWGDQETQYF,TGCGCCAGCAGCTTATGGGGAGACCAAGAGACCCAGTACTTC
TRBV6-6,NA,9,NA,TRBJ2-1,CAVGYEQFF,TGTGCCGTCGGCTATGAGCAGTTCTTC
TRBV10-3,few,15,NA,TRBJ1-5,CAISESSGANQPQHF,TGTGCCATCAGTGAAAGTTCAGGGGCAAATCAGCCCCAGCATTTT
TRBV14,NA,15,TRBD1,TRBJ1-5,CASSQLGQVGQPQHF,TGTGCCAGCAGCCAATTGGGACAGGTGGGACAGCCCCAGCATTTT
TRBV5-4,NA,15,NA,TRBJ1-1,CASSPGWEGWTEAFF,TGTGCCAGCAGCCCCGGCTGGGAAGGGTGGACTGAAGCTTTCTTT
TRBV6-5,NA,15,TRBD1,TRBJ1-1,CASSVRQGMNTEAFF,TGTGCCAGCAGTGTAAGACAGGGGATGAACACTGAAGCTTTCTTT
TRBV7-9,NA,15,NA,TRBJ1-3,CASSPLPGSGNTIYF,TGTGCCAGCAGCCCCCTTCCGGGGTCTGGAAACACCATATATTTT